The 8 T cell receptor beta chains below come from one sample, sequenced in a study of spatial heterogeneity in lung cancer. TCRdb redid the calling of the 5' RACE reads with MiXCR, one entry per CDR3 protein. The profile shows approximately 30,000 distinct CDR3 sequences, 8% to 13% of them singletons. Time point here: blood at routine non-recurrence follow-up after resection. The sample in question was PBMCs, obtained at follow-up. All receptors come from a female donor with early-stage non-small cell lung cancer.

This sequence joins TRBV6-2 or TRBV6-3 and TRBJ2-2, with a possible D match to TRBD2 (5 bases). Germline CDR1 is MNHEY and CDR2 is SVGEGT. The CDR3 contains 13 residues. V dropped 6 bases and J dropped 6 bases, with 11 bases sitting between them. CDR3 residues: CASSNSRAGELFF. The DNA for the CDR3 is TGTGCCAGCAGCAACTCGAGGGCCGGGGAGCTGTTTTTT.

This clonotype was found many times. The CDR3 loop reads CASSPASSGSYNEQFF. The CDR3 nucleotides read TGTGCCAGCAGCCCCGCGAGTAGCGGGAGCTACAATGAGCAGTTCTTC. V is TRBV7-9 and J is TRBJ2-1, with 9 bases fitting TRBD2. CDR3 length: 16 amino acids. Germline V gene lookup returns CDR1 SEHNR and CDR2 FQNEAQ (reference sequence). The V and J ends lost 5 bases and 3 bases, in that order; junction bases with no gene match: 8.

This clonotype was detected many times. The CDR3 nucleotides read TGTGCCAGCAGTCCGCAGACTAGCGCTACCACCGGGGAGCTGTTTTTT. It specifies CASSPQTSATTGELFF. The chain employs TRBV28 and TRBJ2-2; 8 bases align to TRBD2. Germline V gene sequence: CDR1 MDHEN, CDR2 SYDVKM. The trim removed 5 bases at V and 4 bases at J, leaving 9 bases unmatched. The CDR3 runs 16 residues.

The genes are TRBV4-3 and TRBJ1-2, with D perhaps TRBD1 (5 bases). Trimming took 0 bases from V and 7 from J, leaving 15 bases between them. Germline assignment: CDR1 LGHNA and CDR2 YSLEER. The CDR3 spans 15 residues. The CDR3 DNA follows: TGCGCCAGCAGCCAAGATTTAGGGGAAAGCGGTGGCTACACCTTC. Translation: CASSQDLGESGGYTF.

V is TRBV24-1 and J is TRBJ2-4, with D possibly matching TRBD1 (7 bases). CDR1 and CDR2 from the germline V gene are KGHDR and SFDVKD. Between the trimmed V and J ends, which lost 2 bases and 7 bases, there was a span of 23 bases. This CDR3 contains 18 residues. In DNA, the CDR3 is TGTGCCACCAGTGATTGCGGGACAGCTCCCGATTCGAAGAACATTCAGTACTTC. Its translation is CATSDCGTAPDSKNIQYF.

The genes are TRBV19 and TRBJ1-2, with a weak D call TRBD1 (5 bases). V was pared by 1 base and J by 4 bases, with 10 bases between. Germline CDR1 is LNHDA and CDR2 is SQIVND (reference sequence). The CDR3 is 14 amino acids. The CDR3 coding sequence is TGTGCCAGTAGTATAGCGGGGGTAAGCTATGGCTACACCTTC. Protein: CASSIAGVSYGYTF.

This clonotype was picked up a small number of times. V and J are TRBV3-1 and TRBJ1-1; D might be TRBD1 (6 bases). Germline-derived CDR1 and CDR2 are LGHDT and YNNKEL (reference sequence). The ends were cut back, 1 base at V and 10 bases at J, with 13 bases in the middle. This CDR3 has 13 residues. The CDR3 nucleotides read TGTGCCAGCAGCCAAGTGACGAAACAGGGAGCTTTCTTT. Translation gives CASSQVTKQGAFF. Variable domain in full (rest from reference TRBV3-1 and TRBJ1-1): DTAVSQTPKYLVTQMGNDKSIKCEQNLGHDTMYWYKQDSKKFLKIMFSYNNKELIINETVPNRFSPKSPDKAHLNLHINSLELGDSAVYFCASSQVTKQGAFFGQGTRLTVV.

This clonotype was counted a few times. The V gene is TRBV7-9, the J gene TRBJ1-6; TRBD1 matches at 7 bases. V shed 5 bases and J 2 bases; nucleotides not matched to a gene: 12. Germline loops: CDR1 SEHNR, CDR2 FQNEAQ (reference sequence). The CDR3 extends over 18 amino acids. CDR3: CASSTVIKTGPYNSPLHF. The CDR3 DNA is TGTGCCAGCAGCACCGTGATAAAGACAGGGCCCTATAATTCACCCCTCCACTTT.